These 30 T cell receptor beta chains originate from one sample sequenced in a study of blood T cell repertoires in COVID-19. Only in-frame clones appear in the TCRdb table, and some are missing; sequencing was by immunoSEQ multiplex PCR. The sample contains 160,000 or so clones, over 75% of which appear only once. Sequencing input: PBMCs or T cells enriched from blood (not recorded which). Every receptor here comes from a woman between 50 and 59 years old who had recovered from COVID-19.

This clone was counted a single time. The J gene is TRBJ2-5, the V gene TRBV5-5; TRBD1 is a possible D gene (6 bases). Deletions cut 0 bases from V and 2 bases from J, with 8 bases between. The CDR3 totals 14 residues. Germline values: CDR1 SGHKS, CDR2 YYEKEE (reference sequence). The DNA of the CDR3 is TGTGCCAGCAGCTTGGTTAGGGGGCAAGAGACCCAGTACTTC. Its protein is CASSLVRGQETQYF.

The rearrangement links TRBV18 to TRBJ1-2, with a possible D match to TRBD1 (6 bases). The germline CDR1 and CDR2 sequences are KGHSH and LQKENI. V lost 6 bases, J lost 6 bases, and 20 bases lay in between. The CDR3 totals 15 residues. This chain's CDR3 is CASSLRSYPGDGYTF. The CDR3 DNA follows: TGTGCCAGCTCGCTAAGGAGCTACCCAGGGGATGGCTACACCTTC.

This clone was counted only a few times. This rearrangement joins TRBV9 to TRBJ2-1; D not resolved. This CDR3 comprises 12 residues. CDR1 and CDR2 from the germline V gene are SGDLS and YYNGEE. V lost 1 base and J lost 6, with 5 bases in between. The CDR3 sequence: CASSVLPNEQFF. As DNA, the CDR3 is TGTGCCAGCAGCGTACTCCCCAATGAGCAGTTCTTC. Filled out from reference TRBV9 and TRBJ2-1, the complete variable domain reads DSGVTQTPKHLITATGQRVTLRCSPRSGDLSVYWYQQSLDQGLQFLIQYYNGEERAKGNILERFSAQQFPDLHSELNLSSLELGDSALYFCASSVLPNEQFFGPGTRLTVL.

The V gene is TRBV19, the J gene TRBJ1-2, with 10 bases matching TRBD1. Germline V lookup: CDR1 LNHDA, CDR2 SQIVND (reference sequence). The V segment lost 5 bases and the J segment 4 bases; nucleotides outside the gene matches: 4. CDR3 size: 14 residues. CDR3 region: CASSLGQGRYGYTF. CDR3 coding DNA: TGTGCCAGTAGTCTGGGACAGGGGCGCTATGGCTACACCTTC.

CDR3 nucleotide sequence: TGTGCCAGCAGCGTAGCTACGGGGAACTATGGCTACACCTTC. This gives the protein CASSVATGNYGYTF. The V call is TRBV9, the J call TRBJ1-2; unclear D gene. The CDR3 length is 14 residues. Germline V gene sequence: CDR1 SGDLS, CDR2 YYNGEE. V shed 0 bases and J shed 2 bases, with 8 bases lying between them.

The chain recombines TRBV27 with TRBJ2-1; 7 bases line up with TRBD1. V was clipped by 3 bases and J by 5 bases; unmatched bases: 7. Germline values: CDR1 MNHEY, CDR2 SMNVEV (reference sequence). The CDR3 is 15 amino acids. CDR3 sequence reads: CASSFSWQGDNEQFF. The CDR3 DNA reads as TGTGCCAGCAGTTTTTCGTGGCAGGGGGACAATGAGCAGTTCTTC.

This chain joins TRBV5-6 and TRBJ2-5, with TRBD2 matching over 13 bases. Germline V gene sequence: CDR1 SGHDT, CDR2 YYEEEE. CDR3 length equals 16 residues. With V trimmed by 4 bases and J by 1 base, 4 bases remained unmatched. The CDR3 coding sequence is TGTGCCAGCAGCCGAGGACTAGCGGGGGTCCAAGAGACCCAGTACTTC. This gives the protein CASSRGLAGVQETQYF.

The genes are TRBV30 and TRBJ1-1; TRBD1 is a possible D gene (6 bases). V was trimmed by 1 base and J by 2 bases, leaving 14 bases between them. This CDR3 region has 15 residues. The germline V gene has CDR1 GTSNPN and CDR2 SVGIG (reference sequence). The CDR3 DNA reads TGTGCCTGGAGTGGGAGACAGGCCCTTAACACTGAAGCTTTCTTT. This sequence encodes CAWSGRQALNTEAFF.

This rearrangement joins TRBV29-1 to TRBJ1-3; a weak D match, TRBD1 (6 bases). CDR1 and CDR2 (germline): SQVTM, ANQGSEA. V gave up 3 bases and J gave up 0 bases, with 18 bases separating them. The CDR3 totals 17 residues. CDR3 region: CSVDGAGDGGSGNTIYF. In nucleotides, the CDR3 is TGCAGCGTTGACGGCGCAGGGGATGGGGGCTCTGGAAACACCATATATTTT.

The CDR3 spells CATSDSTGFRGYTF. The CDR3, as DNA: TGTGCCACCAGTGATTCAACAGGGTTCCGGGGCTACACCTTC. The chain employs TRBV24-1 and TRBJ1-2; possibly TRBD1 for D (6 bases). CDR3 length: 14 amino acids. The germline CDR1 and CDR2 sequences are KGHDR and SFDVKD. Between the trimmed V and J ends, which lost 2 bases and 8 bases, there was a span of 14 bases.

The V and J genes are TRBV11-2 and TRBJ2-7, with TRBD1 matching over 7 bases. Germline V gene lookup returns CDR1 SGHAT and CDR2 FQNNGV. The trim removed 3 bases at V and 2 bases at J, leaving 7 bases unmatched. CDR3 length equals 15 residues. CDR3 protein: CASSFTGTVTYEQYF. In nucleotides, the CDR3 is TGTGCCAGCAGCTTTACCGGGACAGTTACCTACGAGCAGTACTTC.

The chain joins TRBV20-1 to TRBJ2-1; D not resolved. Per the germline V gene, CDR1 is DFQATT and CDR2 is SNEGSKA (reference sequence). V lost 3 bases and J 0 bases, leaving 9 bases between the germline ends. This CDR3 spans 14 amino acids. Here the CDR3 DNA reads TGCAGTGCTAGTTCCTCCCGCTCCTACAATGAGCAGTTCTTC. Amino acid sequence: CSASSSRSYNEQFF.

This clone has a handful of counts. The chain combines TRBV29-1 with TRBJ2-4, with a weak D call TRBD2 (6 bases). V gave up 4 bases and J gave up 0 bases, with 13 bases separating them. Germline CDR1 SQVTM, CDR2 ANQGSEA. The CDR3 spans 15 residues. The CDR3 nucleotides are TGCAGCGTTGTTTTGCAGGGACTAGCCAAAAACATTCAGTACTTC. Translation: CSVVLQGLAKNIQYF.

This rearrangement joins TRBV15 to TRBJ1-1; 7 bases agree with TRBD1. Unmatched junction bases numbered 7, after V lost 0 bases and J lost 0 bases. The CDR3 is made up of 17 amino acids. CDR1 is LNHNV, CDR2 YYDKDF, per germline (reference sequence). In DNA, the CDR3 is TGTGCCACCAGCAGAGATCGGGACAGCCGGATGAACACTGAAGCTTTCTTT. This sequence encodes CATSRDRDSRMNTEAFF. Complete variable domain (other parts from reference TRBV15 and TRBJ1-1): DAMVIQNPRYQVTQFGKPVTLSCSQTLNHNVMYWYQQKSSQAPKLLFHYYDKDFNNEADTPDNFQSRRPNTSFCFLDIRSPGLGDTAMYLCATSRDRDSRMNTEAFFGQGTRLTVV.

This chain links TRBV19 with TRBJ1-3; tentatively, D is TRBD1 (5 bases). The CDR3 extends over 16 amino acids. V dropped 7 bases and J dropped 5 bases, with 21 bases sitting between them. Germline CDR1 and CDR2: LNHDA and SQIVND (reference sequence). CDR3 nucleotides: TGTGCCAGTATGGGGGGTTGGATTTTGGGGAGAAACACCATATATTTT. Its translation is CASMGGWILGRNTIYF.

A few counts support this clone. The rearrangement uses TRBV4-1 and TRBJ2-7; 8 positions match TRBD1. Germline V gene lookup returns CDR1 MGHRA and CDR2 YSYEKL. The CDR3 consists of 16 residues. Trimming cost V 0 bases and J 2 bases; bases outside gene matches: 6. The CDR3 loop is CASSQERTGHTYEQYF. The CDR3 DNA reads TGCGCCAGCAGCCAAGAACGGACAGGGCACACCTACGAGCAGTACTTC.

The J gene is TRBJ1-2, the V gene TRBV10-2; D might be TRBD1 (5 bases). V was cut by 6 bases and J by 3 bases, with 17 bases left in between. CDR1 is WSHSY, CDR2 SAAADI, per germline. CDR3 length equals 15 residues. The CDR3: CASRERQGRYYGYTF. In DNA form, the CDR3 reads TGCGCCAGCAGAGAGCGGCAGGGAAGGTACTATGGCTACACCTTC.

The table lists this clone with a count of one. The CDR3 sequence is CASSRQGAQVKNIQYF. CDR3 bases: TGTGCCAGCAGCCGACAGGGGGCGCAGGTCAAAAACATTCAGTACTTC. The chain has TRBV5-8 and TRBJ2-4; 10 nucleotides agree with TRBD1. The ends lost 4 bases at V and 3 bases at J; junction bases unmatched: 7. The CDR3 sequence is 16 residues long. CDR1 SGHTS and CDR2 YDEGEE come from the germline V gene.

The chain couples TRBV27 to TRBJ1-1, with 8 nucleotides matching TRBD1. The V segment lost 5 bases and the J segment 5 bases; nucleotides outside the gene matches: 4. CDR3 length: 13 residues. Germline values: CDR1 MNHEY, CDR2 SMNVEV (reference sequence). CDR3 residues: CASSGQGWTEAFF. DNA for the CDR3: TGTGCCAGCAGTGGACAGGGCTGGACTGAAGCTTTCTTT.

The chain couples TRBV19 to TRBJ2-7, with 8 bases fitting TRBD2. The CDR3 loop spans 15 amino acids. V gave up 3 bases and J gave up 2 bases; unmatched junction bases: 6. Germline V gene data show CDR1 as LNHDA and CDR2 as SQIVND (reference sequence). DNA of the CDR3: TGTGCCAGTAGTATCGGGGGGGCGGCCCCCTACGAGCAGTACTTC. Its translation is CASSIGGAAPYEQYF.

This chain uses TRBV2 with TRBJ1-2, with TRBD1 identical over 8 bases. This CDR3 comprises 15 residues. Germline loops: CDR1 SNHLY, CDR2 FYNNEI. The J segment lost 6 bases and the V segment lost 7 bases, leaving 13 bases of the junction unmatched. CDR3 sequence (DNA): TGTGCCAGCATACGAACCTTGGACAGGGCGAATGGCTACACCTTC. Its protein is CASIRTLDRANGYTF.

This chain joins TRBV5-4 and TRBJ1-3, with no clear D. This CDR3 is built from 15 residues. Trimming removed 4 bases at V and 3 bases at J, with 14 bases between. CDR1 SGHNT and CDR2 YYREEE come from the germline V gene (reference sequence). CDR3: CASSPTREHGNTIYF. The CDR3 DNA sequence: TGTGCCAGCAGCCCGACCCGGGAACATGGAAACACCATATATTTT. The whole variable domain, filled in from reference TRBV5-4 and TRBJ1-3, reads ETGVTQSPTHLIKTRGQQVTLRCSSQSGHNTVSWYQQALGQGPQFIFQYYREEENGRGNFPPRFSGLQFPNYSSELNVNALELDDSALYLCASSPTREHGNTIYFGEGSWLTVV.

The chain is built from TRBV7-9 and TRBJ2-3; the match to TRBD2 covers 13 bases. J gave up 1 base and V 5 bases, and 9 bases lay outside the gene matches. From germline, CDR1 is SEHNR and CDR2 FQNEAQ (reference sequence). This CDR3 has 18 amino acids. The CDR3 loop reads CASSPTIGTSGGTDTQYF. CDR3 bases: TGTGCCAGCAGCCCGACAATCGGGACTAGCGGGGGCACAGATACGCAGTATTTT. Full variable domain (rest looked up from reference TRBV7-9 and TRBJ2-3): DTGVSQNPRHKITKRGQNVTFRCDPISEHNRLYWYRQTLGQGPEFLTYFQNEAQLEKSRLLSDRFSAERPKGSFSTLEIQRTEQGDSAMYLCASSPTIGTSGGTDTQYFGPGTRLTVL.

The rearrangement links TRBV4-3 to TRBJ2-7; weak D call: TRBD1 (6 bases). V was shortened by 0 bases and J by 0 bases, with 18 bases between the two germline ends. The CDR3 is 18 amino acids. CDR1 and CDR2 from the germline V gene are LGHNA and YSLEER. CDR3 sequence: CASSQEPRQERPSYEQYF. CDR3 bases: TGCGCCAGCAGCCAAGAACCCCGACAGGAACGACCCTCCTACGAGCAGTACTTC.

V and J are TRBV18 and TRBJ2-7, with a tentative D call TRBD1 (5 bases). The V end lost 1 base, the J end lost 4 bases, and 23 bases lay between the germline ends. This CDR3 is built from 18 residues. Germline V lookup: CDR1 KGHSH, CDR2 LQKENI. The CDR3 nucleotides are TGTGCCAGCTCACCACGAGGATTGGCCAGGGCCCCTGGGTACGAGCAGTACTTC. Its translation: CASSPRGLARAPGYEQYF. Full variable domain (missing parts from reference TRBV18 and TRBJ2-7): NAGVMQNPRHLVRRRGQEARLRCSPMKGHSHVYWYRQLPEEGLKFMVYLQKENIIDESGMPKERFSAEFPKEGPSILRIQQVVRGDSAAYFCASSPRGLARAPGYEQYFGPGTRLTVT.

The genes are TRBV7-3 and TRBJ2-1; 15 bases are shared with TRBD2. This CDR3 is built from 22 residues. V lost 5 bases to trimming and J lost 0 bases; unmatched junction nucleotides: 17. Germline V gene data show CDR1 as SGHTA and CDR2 as FQGTGA. CDR3 DNA sequence: TGTGCCAGCAGCCTCCCTCCTCCGGGACTAGCGGGGGGCAAGGACTCCTACAATGAGCAGTTCTTC. This codes for CASSLPPPGLAGGKDSYNEQFF.

The chain links TRBV2 to TRBJ1-6, with D uncertain. V shed 3 bases and J shed 7 bases, with 10 bases lying between them. The V gene's germline CDR1 is SNHLY and CDR2 FYNNEI. The CDR3 has 14 residues. DNA for the CDR3: TGTGCCAGCAGTGATATACTGATAAATTCACCCCTCCACTTT. Translation: CASSDILINSPLHF.

This chain links TRBV24-1 with TRBJ2-1; 12 bases agree with TRBD1. The CDR3 is 16 amino acids. Germline CDR1 and CDR2: KGHDR and SFDVKD. J was trimmed by 5 bases and V by 4 bases; bases with no gene match: 5. In DNA form, the CDR3 reads TGTGCCACCAGTGAAGGCGGGACAGGGGGCAACAATGAGCAGTTCTTC. Protein product: CATSEGGTGGNNEQFF.

The chain carries TRBV10-3 and TRBJ1-1; 9 positions agree with TRBD1. The CDR3 spans 14 residues. The germline V gene encodes CDR1 ENHRY and CDR2 SYGVKD. Trimming took 4 bases from V and 5 from J; bases not matched to a gene: 5. The CDR3: CAISGGQGLTEAFF. In DNA form, the CDR3 reads TGTGCCATCAGTGGGGGACAGGGACTTACTGAAGCTTTCTTT.

CDR3 loop: CASRAGVFVNQPQHF. The CDR3 DNA follows: TGTGCCAGTAGAGCGGGGGTTTTCGTAAATCAGCCCCAGCATTTT. V and J are TRBV19 and TRBJ1-5, with D perhaps matching TRBD1 (5 bases). CDR1 LNHDA and CDR2 SQIVND come from the germline V gene (reference sequence). The V end lost 6 bases, the J end lost 4 bases, and 16 bases lay between the germline ends. The CDR3 has 15 amino acids.